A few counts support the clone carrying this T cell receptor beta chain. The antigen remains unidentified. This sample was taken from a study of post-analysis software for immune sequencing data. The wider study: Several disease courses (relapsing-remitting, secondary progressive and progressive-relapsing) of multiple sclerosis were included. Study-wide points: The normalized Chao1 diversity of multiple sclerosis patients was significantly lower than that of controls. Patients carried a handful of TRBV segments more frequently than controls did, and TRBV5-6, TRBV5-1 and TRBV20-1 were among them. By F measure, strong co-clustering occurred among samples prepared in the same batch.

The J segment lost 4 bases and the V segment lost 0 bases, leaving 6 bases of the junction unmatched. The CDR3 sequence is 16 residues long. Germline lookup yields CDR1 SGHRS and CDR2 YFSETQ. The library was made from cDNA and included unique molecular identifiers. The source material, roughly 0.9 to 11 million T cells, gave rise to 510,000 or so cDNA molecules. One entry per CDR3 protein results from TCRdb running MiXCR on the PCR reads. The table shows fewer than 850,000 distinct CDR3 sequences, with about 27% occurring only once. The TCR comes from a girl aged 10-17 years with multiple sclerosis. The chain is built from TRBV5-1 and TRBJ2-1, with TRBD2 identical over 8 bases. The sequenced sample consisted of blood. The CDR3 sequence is CASSLVTGGAYNEQFF. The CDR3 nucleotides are TGCGCCAGCAGCTTGGTTACGGGAGGGGCGTACAATGAGCAGTTCTTC.